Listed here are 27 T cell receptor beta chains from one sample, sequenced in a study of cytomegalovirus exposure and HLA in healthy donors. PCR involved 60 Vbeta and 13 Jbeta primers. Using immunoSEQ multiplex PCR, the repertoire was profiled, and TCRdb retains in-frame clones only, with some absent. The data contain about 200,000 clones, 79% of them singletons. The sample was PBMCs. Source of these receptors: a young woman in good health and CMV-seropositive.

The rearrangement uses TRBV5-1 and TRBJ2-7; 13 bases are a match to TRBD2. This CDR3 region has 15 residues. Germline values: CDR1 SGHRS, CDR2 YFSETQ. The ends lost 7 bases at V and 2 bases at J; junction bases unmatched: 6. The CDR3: CASHEGLAGAYEQYF. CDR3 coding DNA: TGCGCCAGCCACGAAGGACTAGCGGGGGCCTACGAGCAGTACTTC.

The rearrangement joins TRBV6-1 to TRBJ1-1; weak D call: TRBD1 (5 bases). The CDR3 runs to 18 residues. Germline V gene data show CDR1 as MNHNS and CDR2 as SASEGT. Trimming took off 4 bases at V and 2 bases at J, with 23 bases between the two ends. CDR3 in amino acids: CASSVSEGRTISNTEAFF. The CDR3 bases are TGTGCCAGCAGTGTATCGGAGGGGAGAACGATTAGTAACACTGAAGCTTTCTTT.

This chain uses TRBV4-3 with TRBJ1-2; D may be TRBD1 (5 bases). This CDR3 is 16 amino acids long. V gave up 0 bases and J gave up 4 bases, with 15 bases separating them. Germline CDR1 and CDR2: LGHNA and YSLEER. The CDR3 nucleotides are TGCGCCAGCAGCCAAGATAAGGAGGGAAGGGGCTATGGCTACACCTTC. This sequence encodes CASSQDKEGRGYGYTF.

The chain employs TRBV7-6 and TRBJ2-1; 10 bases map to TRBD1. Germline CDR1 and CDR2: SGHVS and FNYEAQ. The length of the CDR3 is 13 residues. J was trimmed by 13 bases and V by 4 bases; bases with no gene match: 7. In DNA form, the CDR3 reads TGTGCCAGCAGCTCAACGACAGGGGGCAAACAGTTCTTC. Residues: CASSSTTGGKQFF.

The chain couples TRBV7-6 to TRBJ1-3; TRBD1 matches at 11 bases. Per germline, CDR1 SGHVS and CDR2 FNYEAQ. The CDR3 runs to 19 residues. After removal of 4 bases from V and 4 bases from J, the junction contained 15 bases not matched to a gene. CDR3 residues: CASSSYRSGRDRGGNTIYF. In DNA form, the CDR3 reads TGTGCCAGCAGCTCCTATAGAAGCGGCCGGGACAGGGGGGGAAACACCATATATTTT.

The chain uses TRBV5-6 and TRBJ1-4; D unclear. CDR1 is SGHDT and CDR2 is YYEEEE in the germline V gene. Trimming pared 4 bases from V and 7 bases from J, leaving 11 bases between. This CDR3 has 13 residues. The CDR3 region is CASSKPELEKLFF. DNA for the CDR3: TGTGCCAGCAGCAAACCGGAGCTTGAAAAACTGTTTTTT.

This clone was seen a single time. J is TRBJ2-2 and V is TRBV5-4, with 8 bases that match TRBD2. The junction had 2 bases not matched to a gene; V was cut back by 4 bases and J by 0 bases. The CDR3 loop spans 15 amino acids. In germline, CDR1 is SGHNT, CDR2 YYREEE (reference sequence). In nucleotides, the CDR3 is TGTGCCAGCAGCCGACTAGCGTCGAACACCGGGGAGCTGTTTTTT. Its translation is CASSRLASNTGELFF.

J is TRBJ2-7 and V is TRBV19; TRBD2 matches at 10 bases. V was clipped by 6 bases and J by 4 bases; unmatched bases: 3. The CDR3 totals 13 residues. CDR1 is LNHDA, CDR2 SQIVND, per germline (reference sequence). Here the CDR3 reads CASRSTSGYEQYF. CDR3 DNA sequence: TGTGCCAGTAGATCGACTAGCGGGTACGAGCAGTACTTC.

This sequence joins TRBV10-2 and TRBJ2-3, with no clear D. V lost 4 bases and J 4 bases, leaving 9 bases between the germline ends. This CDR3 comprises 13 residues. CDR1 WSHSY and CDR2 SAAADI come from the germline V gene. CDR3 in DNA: TGCGCCAGCAGTGTAAGCCCGCCAGATACGCAGTATTTT. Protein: CASSVSPPDTQYF.

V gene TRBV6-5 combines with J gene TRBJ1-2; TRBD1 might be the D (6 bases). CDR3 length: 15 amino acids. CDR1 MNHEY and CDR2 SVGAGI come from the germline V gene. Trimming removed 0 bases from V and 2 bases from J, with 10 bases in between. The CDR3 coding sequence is TGTGCCAGCAGTTACTCATACACAGGGAACTATGGCTACACCTTC. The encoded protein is CASSYSYTGNYGYTF.

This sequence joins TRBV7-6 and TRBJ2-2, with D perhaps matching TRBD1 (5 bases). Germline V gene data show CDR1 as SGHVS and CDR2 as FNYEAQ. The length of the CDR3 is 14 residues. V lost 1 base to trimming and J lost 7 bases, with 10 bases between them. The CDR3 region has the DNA TGTGCCAGCAGCTTAGTGCAGGGCTTCGGGGAGCTGTTTTTT. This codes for CASSLVQGFGELFF.

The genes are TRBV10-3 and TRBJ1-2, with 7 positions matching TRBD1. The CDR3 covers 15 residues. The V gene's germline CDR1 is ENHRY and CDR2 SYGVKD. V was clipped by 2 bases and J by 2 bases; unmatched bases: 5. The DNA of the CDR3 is TGTGCCATCAGTGAGAGGGGACAGATCAACTATGGCTACACCTTC. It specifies CAISERGQINYGYTF.

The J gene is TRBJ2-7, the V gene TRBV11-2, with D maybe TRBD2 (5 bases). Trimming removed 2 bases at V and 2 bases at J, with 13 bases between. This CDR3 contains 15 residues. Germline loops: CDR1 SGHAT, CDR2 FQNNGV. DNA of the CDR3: TGTGCCAGCAGCTTATCCACTAGATCGACCTACGAGCAGTACTTC. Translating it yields CASSLSTRSTYEQYF.

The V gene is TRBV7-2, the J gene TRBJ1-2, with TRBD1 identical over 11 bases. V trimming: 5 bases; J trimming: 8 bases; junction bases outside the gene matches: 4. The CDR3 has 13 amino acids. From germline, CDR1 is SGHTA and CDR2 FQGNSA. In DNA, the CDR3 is TGTGCCAGCAGCCAGGACAGGGGGCGCGGCTACACCTTC. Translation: CASSQDRGRGYTF.

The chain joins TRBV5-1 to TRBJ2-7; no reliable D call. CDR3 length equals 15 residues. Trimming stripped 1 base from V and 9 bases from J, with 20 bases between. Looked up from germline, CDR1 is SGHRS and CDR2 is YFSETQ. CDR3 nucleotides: TGCGCCAGCAGCTTGTCGGCCCAGGATCGCGTCGGGCAGTACTTC. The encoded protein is CASSLSAQDRVGQYF.

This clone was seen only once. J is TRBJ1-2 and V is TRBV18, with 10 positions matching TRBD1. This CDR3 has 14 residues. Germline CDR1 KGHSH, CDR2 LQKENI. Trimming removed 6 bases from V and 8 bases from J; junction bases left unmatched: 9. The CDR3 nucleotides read TGTGCCAGCTCCGGATCGGACAGGGGGAAAGGCTACACCTTC. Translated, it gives CASSGSDRGKGYTF.

The CDR3 bases are TGTGCCAGCATCAACCCTCTTTCGGTTTCCAATGGCTACACCTTC. This sequence encodes CASINPLSVSNGYTF. The rearrangement links TRBV7-9 to TRBJ1-2; D unresolved. Trimming took off 7 bases at V and 6 bases at J, with 21 bases between the two ends. The CDR3 sequence is 15 residues long. The V gene's germline CDR1 is SEHNR and CDR2 FQNEAQ (reference sequence).

The CDR3 DNA follows: TGTGCCAGCAGCATCGCGGGAGGGCCCCATAATGAGCAGTTCTTC. It specifies CASSIAGGPHNEQFF. V usage is TRBV11-3 and J usage is TRBJ2-1; 9 bases line up with TRBD2. V lost 5 bases to trimming and J lost 7 bases; unmatched junction nucleotides: 9. Germline V lookup: CDR1 SGHNT, CDR2 YENEEA. CDR3 size: 15 residues.

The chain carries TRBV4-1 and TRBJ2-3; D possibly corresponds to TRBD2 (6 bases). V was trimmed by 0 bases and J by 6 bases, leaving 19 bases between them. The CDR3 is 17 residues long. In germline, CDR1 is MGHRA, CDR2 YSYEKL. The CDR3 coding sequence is TGCGCCAGCAGCCAAGAGAGTTGGGACTCCCTAATGGATACGCAGTATTTT. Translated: CASSQESWDSLMDTQYF.

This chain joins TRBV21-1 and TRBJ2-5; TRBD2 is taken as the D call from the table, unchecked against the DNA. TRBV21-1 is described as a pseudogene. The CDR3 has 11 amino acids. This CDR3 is CASLPATSRNF. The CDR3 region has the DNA TGTGCCAGCCTCCCGGCGACTAGTCGAAACTTC.

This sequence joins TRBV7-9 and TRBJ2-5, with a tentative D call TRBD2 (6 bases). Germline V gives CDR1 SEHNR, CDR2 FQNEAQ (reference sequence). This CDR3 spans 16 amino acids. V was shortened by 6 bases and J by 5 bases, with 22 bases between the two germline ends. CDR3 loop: CASRSSAGTPLETQYF. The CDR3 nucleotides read TGTGCCAGCAGATCCTCCGCCGGGACTCCTCTGGAGACCCAGTACTTC.

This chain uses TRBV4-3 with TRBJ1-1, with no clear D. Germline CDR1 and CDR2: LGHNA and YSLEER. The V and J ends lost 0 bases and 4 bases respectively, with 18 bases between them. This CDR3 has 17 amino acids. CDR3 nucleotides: TGCGCCAGCAGCCAAGATTTATTGGCGGCCAAATTCACTGAAGCTTTCTTT. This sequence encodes CASSQDLLAAKFTEAFF.

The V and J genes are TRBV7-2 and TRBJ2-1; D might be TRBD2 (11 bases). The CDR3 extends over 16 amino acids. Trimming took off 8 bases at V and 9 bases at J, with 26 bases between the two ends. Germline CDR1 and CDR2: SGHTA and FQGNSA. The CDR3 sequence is CASGVVAGGTGAEQFF. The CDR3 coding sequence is TGTGCCAGCGGAGTGGTAGCGGGGGGGACAGGGGCTGAGCAGTTCTTC.

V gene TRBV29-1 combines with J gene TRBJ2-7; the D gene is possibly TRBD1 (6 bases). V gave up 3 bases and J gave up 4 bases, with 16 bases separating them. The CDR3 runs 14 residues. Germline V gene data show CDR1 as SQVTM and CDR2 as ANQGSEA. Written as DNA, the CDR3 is TGCAGCGTTGAGGGCGAGGACAGAGAGTACGAGCAGTACTTC. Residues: CSVEGEDREYEQYF.

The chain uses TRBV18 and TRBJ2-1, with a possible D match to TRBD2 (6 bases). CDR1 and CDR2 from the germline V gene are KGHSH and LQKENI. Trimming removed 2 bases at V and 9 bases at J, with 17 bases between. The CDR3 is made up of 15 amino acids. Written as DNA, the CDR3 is TGTGCCAGCTCACCAGCGACTAGGATGGGAACTGAGCAGTTCTTC. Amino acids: CASSPATRMGTEQFF.

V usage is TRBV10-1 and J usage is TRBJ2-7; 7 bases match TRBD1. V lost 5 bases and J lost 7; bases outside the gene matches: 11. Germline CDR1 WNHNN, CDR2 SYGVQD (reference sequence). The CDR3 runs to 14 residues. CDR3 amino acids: CASSRQGATREQYF. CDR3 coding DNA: TGCGCCAGCAGTCGACAGGGCGCTACGAGAGAGCAGTACTTC.

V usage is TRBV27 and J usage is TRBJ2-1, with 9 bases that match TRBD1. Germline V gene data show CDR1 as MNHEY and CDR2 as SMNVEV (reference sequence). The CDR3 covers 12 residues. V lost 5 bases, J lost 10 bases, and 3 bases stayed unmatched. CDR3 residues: CASSTGGREQFF. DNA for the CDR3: TGTGCCAGCAGTACAGGGGGCAGGGAGCAGTTCTTC.